Included here is one T cell receptor (beta chain) sequence, with context. The record originates from a study of blood T cell repertoires in COVID-19. Across the study: The origin of the acute and convalescent COVID-19 samples was the United States, Italy and Spain. PBMCs, B-cell-depleted T cells, or T cells provided the cDNA or gDNA that made up the material.

There are 16 residues in the CDR3. Germline V gene lookup returns CDR1 SGHNT and CDR2 YENEEA. Unmatched junction bases numbered 13, after V lost 5 bases and J lost 5 bases. In the study's own analysis: The assay estimated nucleated cells by amplifying reference gene primers. The protocol was immunoSEQ multiplex PCR, while the TCRdb copy is restricted to in-frame clones and leaves out a portion. The V and J calls and clone size come from that table; D and trimming were worked out from the DNA. The table includes about 58,000 clones, around 81% detected once. This TCR came from a human donor in a cohort sampled during active COVID-19. The V call is TRBV11-3, the J call TRBJ1-1; 8 positions agree with TRBD1. The sequenced sample was peripheral blood. CDR3 in DNA: TGTGCCAGCAGCCCCCGTTTTGACAGGGGAAAGACTGAAGCTTTCTTT. As protein: CASSPRFDRGKTEAFF.